One and the same sample provided the 27 T cell receptor beta chains below, sequenced in a study of neoadjuvant nivolumab and ipilimumab in lung cancer. Sequenced by immunoSEQ multiplex PCR; TCRdb stores in-frame clones only, minus some. This repertoire shows roughly 20,000 clones, more than 70% found once; its top ten account for roughly 23%. Source: peripheral blood, taken before neoadjuvant nivolumab, alone or with ipilimumab. These receptor sequences come from an adult with non-small cell lung cancer.

The genes are TRBV28 and TRBJ2-7; D tentatively reads TRBD1 or TRBD2 (5 bases each). CDR3 length equals 15 residues. V dropped 3 bases and J dropped 4 bases, with 16 bases sitting between them. Germline V gene data show CDR1 as MDHEN and CDR2 as SYDVKM. The CDR3 DNA reads as TGTGCCAGCAGTTTTCTTGAGGGACGTTCATACGAGCAGTACTTC. It is translated as CASSFLEGRSYEQYF.

V usage is TRBV5-1 and J usage is TRBJ2-7; D ambiguous. This CDR3 spans 13 amino acids. V was pared by 2 bases and J by 5 bases, with 11 bases between. From germline, CDR1 is SGHRS and CDR2 YFSETQ. CDR3 protein: CASSLQGFHEQYF. The CDR3, as DNA: TGCGCCAGCAGCTTACAAGGGTTCCACGAGCAGTACTTC.

This sequence joins TRBV29-1 and TRBJ2-2; 8 bases are a match to TRBD1. The germline gives CDR1 SQVTM, CDR2 ANQGSEA. V was clipped by 7 bases and J by 5 bases; unmatched bases: 9. There are 14 residues in the CDR3. The DNA of the CDR3 is TGCAGCGCCAGAACTCAGGGGGCGACCGGGGAGCTGTTTTTT. Its protein is CSARTQGATGELFF.

This rearrangement joins TRBV9 to TRBJ2-1; 10 bases map to TRBD2. The V and J ends lost 4 bases and 9 bases, in that order; junction bases with no gene match: 13. Germline V gene sequence: CDR1 SGDLS, CDR2 YYNGEE. The CDR3 runs to 16 residues. The CDR3 DNA is TGTGCCAGCAGCCCGCCTAAGGCTAGCGGGAGTGGTGAGCAGTTCTTC. Its translation is CASSPPKASGSGEQFF.

The chain uses TRBV19 and TRBJ1-2, with D possibly matching TRBD1 (5 bases). The CDR3 has 14 residues. Trimming left V 4 bases short and J 4 bases short, with 13 bases between. Germline CDR1 LNHDA, CDR2 SQIVND (reference sequence). The CDR3 coding sequence is TGTGCCAGTAGTACAGCAGGGTTGGCCTATGGCTACACCTTC. Protein: CASSTAGLAYGYTF. Full variable domain (remainder filled in from reference TRBV19 and TRBJ1-2): DGGITQSPKYLFRKEGQNVTLSCEQNLNHDAMYWYRQDPGQGLRLIYYSQIVNDFQKGDIAEGYSVSREKKESFPLTVTSAQKNPTAFYLCASSTAGLAYGYTFGSGTRLTVV.

V usage is TRBV18 and J usage is TRBJ1-3; tentative D call: TRBD1 (5 bases). Germline CDR1 and CDR2: KGHSH and LQKENI. This CDR3 region has 15 residues. Trimming took off 2 bases at V and 4 bases at J, with 12 bases between the two ends. CDR3 loop: CASSPYGTPGNTIYF. CDR3 DNA sequence: TGTGCCAGCTCACCATACGGGACTCCCGGAAACACCATATATTTT.

The chain employs TRBV4-2 and TRBJ1-4; 7 bases agree with TRBD1. J was trimmed by 7 bases and V by 0 bases; bases with no gene match: 8. In germline, CDR1 is LGHNA, CDR2 YNFKEQ. CDR3 length equals 16 residues. The CDR3 DNA is TGTGCCAGCAGCCAAGAGGGAGGAGGGGGCGGTGAAAAACTGTTTTTT. Its protein is CASSQEGGGGGEKLFF.

The chain's CDR3 is CASSVVATPNYGYTF. The CDR3 DNA follows: TGTGCCAGCAGTGTCGTTGCTACTCCTAACTATGGCTACACCTTC. The chain joins TRBV6-1 to TRBJ1-2, with D unresolved. The V end was cut by 4 bases, the J end by 0 bases, with 12 bases between. Germline CDR1 and CDR2: MNHNS and SASEGT. This CDR3 comprises 15 residues.

This clone has a single count. The chain uses TRBV14 and TRBJ2-7; weak D call: TRBD2 (6 bases). The germline gives CDR1 SGHDN, CDR2 FVKESK. V lost 5 bases and J lost 2, with 16 bases in between. CDR3 length: 15 amino acids. The CDR3 DNA reads TGTGCCAGCAGCGACCTAGCGACGGTAACCTACGAGCAGTACTTC. Protein sequence: CASSDLATVTYEQYF.

The chain combines TRBV7-8 with TRBJ1-5; possibly TRBD1 for D (5 bases). The CDR3 is 14 residues long. Germline CDR1 and CDR2: SGHVS and FQNEAQ. V lost 5 bases, J lost 3 bases, and 11 bases lay in between. CDR3 coding DNA: TGTGCCAGCAGCGCGGACGGGGCCAATCAGCCCCAGCATTTT. This encodes CASSADGANQPQHF.

The chain joins TRBV7-9 to TRBJ1-1, with D uncertain. The germline CDR1 and CDR2 sequences are SEHNR and FQNEAQ (reference sequence). CDR3 length: 13 residues. The V gene lost 8 bases and the J gene lost 5 bases, with 15 bases spanning the gap. This CDR3 reads CASRRESETEAFF. The CDR3 nucleotides read TGTGCCAGCCGACGGGAGTCGGAAACTGAAGCTTTCTTT.

This clone has a single count. The chain couples TRBV10-3 to TRBJ1-2; D gene ambiguous. This CDR3 contains 15 residues. Germline V gene data show CDR1 as ENHRY and CDR2 as SYGVKD. With 4 bases removed from V and 7 bases from J, the gap between germline ends came to 19 bases. The CDR3 sequence: CAISVDRAQASGYTF. The CDR3 DNA sequence: TGTGCCATCAGTGTTGACCGGGCCCAAGCGAGTGGCTACACCTTC.

The rearrangement links TRBV2 to TRBJ1-2; no clear D. The CDR3 is 10 residues long. V gave up 1 base and J gave up 6 bases, with 0 bases separating them. Germline loops: CDR1 SNHLY, CDR2 FYNNEI. The CDR3: CASSEDGYTF. CDR3 sequence (DNA): TGTGCCAGCAGTGAAGATGGCTACACCTTC.

A remark on this clone: One end of the junction fails to match germline, which may point to a read error. The chain carries TRBV6-5 and TRBJ2-5; 7 positions match TRBD2. The CDR3 has 14 amino acids. The germline V gene encodes CDR1 MNHEY and CDR2 SVGAGI. DNA of the CDR3: TGTGCCAGCAGTTACGCGGGAGCGCAAGGGACCCAGTACTTC. It yields the protein CASSYAGAQGTQYF.

J is TRBJ2-5 and V is TRBV29-1; 10 bases are shared with TRBD2. This CDR3 is 15 amino acids long. Germline CDR1 is SQVTM and CDR2 is ANQGSEA. The ends lost 6 bases at V and 3 bases at J; junction bases unmatched: 10. The CDR3 here is CSVRRSGRGEETQYF. In DNA, the CDR3 is TGCAGCGTCCGAAGAAGCGGGAGGGGGGAAGAGACCCAGTACTTC.

The chain joins TRBV5-4 to TRBJ1-1, with D unresolved. There are 13 residues in the CDR3. Germline loops: CDR1 SGHNT, CDR2 YYREEE (reference sequence). Trimming cost V 0 bases and J 7 bases, with 10 bases left between them. The CDR3 DNA follows: TGTGCCAGCAGCTTGGATTTTGCCAGTGAAGCTTTCTTT. It yields the protein CASSLDFASEAFF.

The chain recombines TRBV11-1 with TRBJ2-1; TRBD2 matches 7 bases. The germline V gene encodes CDR1 SGHAT and CDR2 FQDESV (reference sequence). The CDR3 has 16 amino acids. The V segment lost 5 bases and the J segment 4 bases; nucleotides outside the gene matches: 11. This chain's CDR3 is CASSHPPSGEYNEQFF. The CDR3 DNA is TGTGCCAGCAGCCATCCTCCTAGCGGAGAATACAATGAGCAGTTCTTC.

This clone was seen only a few times. This sequence joins TRBV19 and TRBJ1-2; TRBD1 matches 8 bases. Looked up from germline, CDR1 is LNHDA and CDR2 is SQIVND (reference sequence). Losses at the gene ends were 6 bases for V and 8 bases for J; bases not matched to a gene: 11. CDR3 length: 14 residues. The CDR3 bases are TGTGCCAGTAGCCCAGGGGGCGGATTGTGGGGCTACACCTTC. It yields the protein CASSPGGGLWGYTF.

CDR3 bases: TGTGCCAGCAGCGTAGTGTCTGGGAGATTGAACACTGAAGCTTTCTTT. Encoded protein: CASSVVSGRLNTEAFF. The gene calls are TRBV9 and TRBJ1-1; D unclear. V lost 0 bases to trimming and J lost 0 bases, with 12 bases between them. This CDR3 is built from 16 residues. CDR1 is SGDLS and CDR2 is YYNGEE in the germline V gene.

The chain uses TRBV11-3 and TRBJ2-3; TRBD2 matches at 12 bases. This CDR3 has 16 amino acids. With 4 bases clipped from V and 3 bases from J, the junction kept 5 bases outside the gene matches. CDR1 and CDR2 from the germline V gene are SGHNT and YENEEA. In DNA form, the CDR3 reads TGTGCCAGCAGCTCCGGGACTAGCGGGTGGACAGATACGCAGTATTTT. The encoded protein is CASSSGTSGWTDTQYF.

V is TRBV18 and J is TRBJ1-5, with 7 bases matching TRBD1. The CDR3 covers 13 residues. CDR1 and CDR2 (germline): KGHSH, LQKENI. V shed 5 bases and J 5 bases; nucleotides not matched to a gene: 3. This CDR3 is CASSGTEDQPQHF. CDR3 coding DNA: TGTGCCAGCTCAGGGACAGAAGATCAGCCCCAGCATTTT.

The chain uses TRBV11-3 and TRBJ1-2; D unresolved. This CDR3 comprises 15 residues. Germline CDR1 is SGHNT and CDR2 is YENEEA. The ends were cut back, 0 bases at V and 7 bases at J, with 15 bases in the middle. CDR3: CASSLDSQKRSGYTF. The CDR3 DNA follows: TGTGCCAGCAGCTTAGATAGCCAGAAGCGATCTGGCTACACCTTC.

The V gene is TRBV6-1, the J gene TRBJ2-6; the D is unclear. CDR3 length equals 15 residues. Trimming stripped 1 base from V and 3 bases from J, with 7 bases between. Germline-derived CDR1 and CDR2 are MNHNS and SASEGT. The CDR3 spells CASSEVDGGANVLTF. CDR3 sequence (DNA): TGTGCCAGCAGTGAAGTGGATGGTGGGGCCAACGTCCTGACTTTC.

The rearrangement joins TRBV5-5 to TRBJ1-1; 8 bases fit TRBD1. The junction had 3 bases not matched to a gene; V was cut back by 2 bases and J by 6 bases. This CDR3 has 13 amino acids. The germline V gene encodes CDR1 SGHKS and CDR2 YYEKEE (reference sequence). The CDR3 bases are TGTGCCAGCAGCTTAGGACAGGGAGCTGAAGCTTTCTTT. The encoded protein is CASSLGQGAEAFF.

This chain links TRBV5-1 with TRBJ2-6; D is perhaps TRBD2 (5 bases). Germline V gene data show CDR1 as SGHRS and CDR2 as YFSETQ. This CDR3 has 16 residues. With 4 bases removed from V and 1 base from J, the gap between germline ends came to 12 bases. The CDR3 nucleotides read TGCGCCAGCAGCCTCCCAGCGGATTCTGGGGCCAACGTCCTGACTTTC. Amino acids: CASSLPADSGANVLTF.

V is TRBV7-9 and J is TRBJ1-1; no definite D call. Looked up from germline, CDR1 is SEHNR and CDR2 is FQNEAQ (reference sequence). V was cut by 7 bases and J by 0 bases, with 9 bases left in between. This CDR3 contains 13 residues. The CDR3 region is CASTTPVNTEAFF. In DNA form, the CDR3 reads TGTGCCAGCACCACCCCAGTGAACACTGAAGCTTTCTTT.

The rearrangement links TRBV5-5 to TRBJ2-5; TRBD1 matches at 7 bases. Germline CDR1 reads SGHKS; CDR2 reads YYEKEE (reference sequence). With V trimmed by 2 bases and J by 2 bases, 6 bases remained unmatched. CDR3 length equals 15 residues. CDR3 protein: CASSFDPGQQETQYF. CDR3 bases: TGTGCCAGCAGCTTCGACCCGGGACAGCAAGAGACCCAGTACTTC.